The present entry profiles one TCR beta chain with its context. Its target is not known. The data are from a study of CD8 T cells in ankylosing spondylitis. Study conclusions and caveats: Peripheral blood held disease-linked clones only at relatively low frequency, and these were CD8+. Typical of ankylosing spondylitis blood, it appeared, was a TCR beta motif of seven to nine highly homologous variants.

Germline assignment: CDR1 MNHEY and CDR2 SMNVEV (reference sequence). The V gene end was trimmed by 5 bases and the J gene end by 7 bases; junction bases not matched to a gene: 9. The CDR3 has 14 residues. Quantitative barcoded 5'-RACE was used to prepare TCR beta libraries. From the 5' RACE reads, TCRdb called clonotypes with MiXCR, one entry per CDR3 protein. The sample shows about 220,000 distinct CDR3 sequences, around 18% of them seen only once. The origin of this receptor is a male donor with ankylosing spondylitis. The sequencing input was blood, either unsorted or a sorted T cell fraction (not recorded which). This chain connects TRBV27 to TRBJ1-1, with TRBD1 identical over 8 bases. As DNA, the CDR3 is TGTGCCAGCAGTCCCATAGGACAGGGTTTTGAAGCTTTCTTT. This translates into CASSPIGQGFEAFF.